Detailed here is one T cell receptor (beta chain). Its antigen remains unidentified. These data come from a study of T cells expressing NK-cell markers. Overall study context: Sorted T-cell subsets CD3+CD56+NKG2C+, CD3+CD56+NKG2C- and CD3+CD56-NKG2C+ were TCR beta-sequenced.

Study observations and caveats: Similarly, these clonotypes led the CD3+CD56-NKG2C+ fraction as well in a few donors.

CDR3 length: 15 amino acids. Germline V CDR1 and CDR2: SGHKS, YYEKEE (reference sequence). TCRdb re-called the 5' RACE reads; every CDR3 protein appears as one record, without DNA. The sample data list roughly 390,000 distinct CDR3 sequences. The sequencing input was blood T cells: a sorted CD56 or NKG2C T cell subset, CD4+ or CD8+ T cells, or bulk PBMC T cells (not recorded which). The V call is TRBV5-5, the J call TRBJ2-7; TCRdb lists TRBD1, though no DNA is available to test this call. The sequence derives from a woman between 50 and 59 years old in good health. CDR3 sequence: CASSLGPGGLYEQYF.